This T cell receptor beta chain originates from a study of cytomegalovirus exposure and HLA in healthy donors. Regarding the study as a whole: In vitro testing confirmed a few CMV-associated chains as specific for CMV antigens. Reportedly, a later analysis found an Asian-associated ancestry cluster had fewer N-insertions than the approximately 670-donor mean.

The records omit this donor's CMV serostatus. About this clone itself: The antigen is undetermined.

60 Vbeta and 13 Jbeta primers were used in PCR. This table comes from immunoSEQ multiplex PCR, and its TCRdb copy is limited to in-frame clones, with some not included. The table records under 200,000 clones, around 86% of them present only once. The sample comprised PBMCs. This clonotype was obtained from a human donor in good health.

The CDR3 DNA reads TGCGCCAGCAGTTATATAGCGGGGGGACGCACAGATACGCAGTATTTT. The encoded protein is CASSYIAGGRTDTQYF. The chain carries TRBV10-2 and TRBJ2-3; 10 bases match TRBD2. The V gene end was trimmed by 5 bases and the J gene end by 1 base; junction bases not matched to a gene: 6. This CDR3 comprises 16 residues. Germline CDR1 reads WSHSY; CDR2 reads SAAADI.